A selection of T cell receptor beta chains follows, all from one sample in a study of T cells in Graves' hyperthyroidism and ophthalmopathy. Each CDR3 protein gets one entry after TCRdb re-called the multiplex PCR reads with MiXCR. The profile shows about 600,000 distinct CDR3 sequences, about a sixth of them singletons. Sequenced input: blood. These TCRs come from a woman between 40 and 55 years old with Graves' ophthalmopathy. CDR3s include the opening cysteine and the closing phenylalanine or tryptophan. Fields, in order: D gene, clone size, V gene, J gene, CDR3 protein, CDR3 DNA. A D gene is named only where the DNA matches it firmly. Clone sizes are given selectively: once, few, many, or a class where the clone is expanded.

>NA|NA|TRBV28|TRBJ2-1
CASCYSGTAYNEQFF
TGTGCCAGCTGCTATAGCGGGACAGCCTACAATGAGCAGTTCTTC
>NA|few|TRBV7-9|TRBJ2-7
CASSLGGDTEQYF
TGTGCCAGCAGCTTAGGAGGGGACACCGAGCAGTACTTC
>NA|NA|TRBV19|TRBJ2-2
CASQNRRDSNTGELFF
TGTGCCAGCCAAAACCGCCGGGACTCCAACACCGGGGAGCTGTTTTTT
>NA|NA|TRBV19|TRBJ1-5
CASRPGTTLSNQPQHF
TGTGCCAGTAGGCCAGGGACTACTTTGAGCAATCAGCCCCAGCATTTT
>NA|many|TRBV6-1|TRBJ2-3
CASSEVSGGTDTQYF
TGTGCCAGCAGTGAAGTGTCGGGCGGGACAGATACGCAGTATTTT
>NA|NA|TRBV12-3/TRBV12-4|TRBJ2-1
CASSLLGPSYNEQFF
TGTGCCAGCAGTTTGTTGGGGCCGTCTTACAATGAGCAGTTCTTC
>TRBD1|many|TRBV10-3|TRBJ2-1
CAIRDRAYNEQFF
TGTGCCATTCGGGACAGGGCCTACAATGAGCAGTTCTTC
>NA|NA|TRBV19|TRBJ1-5
CAGSHTGGSAVQPQHF
TGTGCCGGTAGCCATACGGGCGGATCCGCGGTTCAGCCCCAGCATTTT
>NA|NA|TRBV20-1|TRBJ1-5
CSARDPGGINQPQHF
TGCAGTGCTAGAGATCCGGGGGGAATCAATCAGCCCCAGCATTTT
>NA|many|TRBV15|TRBJ2-1
CATSRTLPNEQFF
TGTGCCACCAGCAGGACATTACCTAATGAGCAGTTCTTC
>TRBD2|few|TRBV6-2/TRBV6-3|TRBJ2-5
CASSRGTSAQAAQYF
TGTGCCAGCAGTCGCGGGACTAGCGCACAGGCGGCCCAGTACTTC
>NA|few|TRBV6-5|TRBJ2-3
CASSYEGGGGAQYF
TGTGCCAGCAGTTACGAGGGCGGGGGCGGAGCGCAGTATTTT
>NA|NA|TRBV24-1|TRBJ2-2
CATSGDTGELFF
TGTGCCACCAGTGGTGACACCGGGGAGCTGTTTTTT
>NA|NA|TRBV6-4|TRBJ2-1
CASSDSASNEQFF
TGTGCCAGCAGTGACTCGGCCAGCAATGAGCAGTTCTTC
>TRBD1|many|TRBV11-2|TRBJ2-5
CASSLGLQGAQYF
TGTGCCAGCAGCTTAGGCCTCCAGGGGGCCCAGTACTTC
>NA|many|TRBV3-1|TRBJ2-1
CASSQDYGNEQFF
TGTGCCAGCAGCCAAGATTACGGGAATGAGCAGTTCTTC
>NA|NA|TRBV4-1|TRBJ1-2
CASSQVPRAWHGYTF
TGCGCCAGCAGCCAAGTCCCCCGAGCTTGGCATGGCTACACCTTC
>NA|few|TRBV6-1|TRBJ1-5
CASSLKGDPVSNQPQHF
TGTGCCAGCAGTTTGAAGGGGGATCCGGTTAGCAATCAGCCCCAGCATTTT
>NA|few|TRBV10-1|TRBJ2-1
CASSEGRAGDYNEQFF
TGCGCCAGCAGTGAGGGGAGGGCAGGGGATTACAATGAGCAGTTCTTC
>NA|NA|TRBV9|TRBJ2-5
CASSVGVSVRQETQYF
TGTGCCAGCAGCGTAGGGGTGAGCGTTCGGCAAGAGACCCAGTACTTC
>TRBD2|NA|TRBV2|TRBJ2-2
CASSVAGGVGTGELFF
TGTGCCAGCAGTGTAGCGGGAGGCGTAGGCACCGGGGAGCTGTTTTTT
>NA|many|TRBV12-3/TRBV12-4|TRBJ1-2
CASSLIRDFGYTF
TGTGCCAGCAGTTTAATCAGGGACTTTGGCTACACCTTC
>TRBD2|NA|TRBV11-2|TRBJ2-3
CASSLNPWTSGSGKDTQYF
TGTGCCAGCAGCTTAAACCCCTGGACTAGCGGGAGCGGGAAAGATACGCAGTATTTT
>NA|many|TRBV7-6|TRBJ2-1
CASSLTLGNNEQFF
TGTGCCAGCAGCTTGACACTGGGGAACAATGAGCAGTTCTTC
>NA|NA|TRBV6-2/TRBV6-3|TRBJ2-3
CASSQGPSSTDTQYF
TGTGCCAGCAGTCAGGGGCCATCTAGCACAGATACGCAGTATTTT
>NA|few|TRBV20-1|TRBJ1-5
CSARGNSGRGQPQHF
TGCAGTGCTAGAGGGAATTCGGGGAGGGGTCAGCCCCAGCATTTT
>TRBD1|few|TRBV20-1|TRBJ2-3
CSASGQGNTDTQYF
TGCAGTGCTTCGGGACAGGGGAACACAGATACGCAGTATTTT
>TRBD2|many|TRBV10-3|TRBJ2-1
CAISDPGLAGYNEQFF
TGTGCCATCAGTGACCCGGGACTAGCGGGATACAATGAGCAGTTCTTC
>TRBD2|many|TRBV20-1|TRBJ2-7
CSADASTAGVYEQYF
TGCAGTGCTGATGCCTCAACGGCGGGAGTTTACGAGCAGTACTTC